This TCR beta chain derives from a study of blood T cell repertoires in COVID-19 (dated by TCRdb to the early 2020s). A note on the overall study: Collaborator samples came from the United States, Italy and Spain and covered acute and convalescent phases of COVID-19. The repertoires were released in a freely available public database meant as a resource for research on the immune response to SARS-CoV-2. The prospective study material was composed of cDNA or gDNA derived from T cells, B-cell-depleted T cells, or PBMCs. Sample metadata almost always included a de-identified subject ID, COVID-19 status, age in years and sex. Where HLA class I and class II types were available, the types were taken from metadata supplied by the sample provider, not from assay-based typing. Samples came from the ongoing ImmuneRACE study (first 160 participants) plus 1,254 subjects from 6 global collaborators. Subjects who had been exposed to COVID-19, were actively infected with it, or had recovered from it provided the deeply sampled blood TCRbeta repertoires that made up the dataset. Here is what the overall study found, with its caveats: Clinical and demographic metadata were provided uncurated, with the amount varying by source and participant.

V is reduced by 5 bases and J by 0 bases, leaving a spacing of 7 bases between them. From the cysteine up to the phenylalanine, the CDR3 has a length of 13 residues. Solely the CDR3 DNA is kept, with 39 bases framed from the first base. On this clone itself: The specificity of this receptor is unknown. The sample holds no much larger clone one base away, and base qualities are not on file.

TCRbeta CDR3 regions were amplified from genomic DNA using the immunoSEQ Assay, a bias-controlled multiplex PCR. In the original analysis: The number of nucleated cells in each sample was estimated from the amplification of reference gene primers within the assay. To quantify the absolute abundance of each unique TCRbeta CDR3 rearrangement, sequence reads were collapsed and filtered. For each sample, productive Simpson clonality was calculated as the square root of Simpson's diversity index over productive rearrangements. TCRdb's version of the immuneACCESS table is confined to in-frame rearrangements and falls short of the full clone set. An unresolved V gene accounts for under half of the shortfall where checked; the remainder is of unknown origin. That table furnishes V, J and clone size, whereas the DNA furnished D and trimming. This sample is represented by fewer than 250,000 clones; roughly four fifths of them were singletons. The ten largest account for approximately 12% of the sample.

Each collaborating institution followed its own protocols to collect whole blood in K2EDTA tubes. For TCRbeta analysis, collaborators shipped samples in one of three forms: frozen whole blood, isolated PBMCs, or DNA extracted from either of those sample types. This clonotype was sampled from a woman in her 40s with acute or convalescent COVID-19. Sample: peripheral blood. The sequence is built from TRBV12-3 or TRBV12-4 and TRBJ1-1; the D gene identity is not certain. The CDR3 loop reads CASSTAVNTEAFF. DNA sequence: TGTGCCAGCAGTACGGCGGTGAACACTGAAGCTTTCTTT.